The clone carrying this TCR beta chain came up many times. What it binds is unknown. This sample was taken from a study of neurological immune-mediated disorders. Study-wide results and limits: Patients with HTLV-1-associated myelopathy had the highest level of TCR clonal expansion, whereas patients with multiple sclerosis had the lowest level, falling beneath the level found in healthy controls. Private repertoires in all groups were suggested by the finding that expanded clones across subjects shared no CDR3 amino acid sequences.

The CDR3 covers 15 residues. V was shortened by 5 bases and J by 3 bases, with 15 bases between the two germline ends. CDR1 is MRHNA and CDR2 is SNTAGT in the germline V gene. Template-switch 5'RACE cDNA synthesis added a 10-nucleotide unique molecular identifier. Each CDR3 protein is one row after TCRdb ran MiXCR on the 5' RACE reads. The sample contains some 20,000 distinct CDR3 sequences, 7.5% of which appear only once. The chain joins TRBV6-4 to TRBJ2-3, with D perhaps given as TRBD1 or TRBD2 (7 bases each). The source is a woman younger than 45 with HTLV-1-associated myelopathy (HAM/TSP). Sequencing input: CD8+ T cells from blood. The CDR3 spells CASSTQGGQTDTQYF. The DNA for the CDR3 is TGTGCCAGCAGTACCCAGGGGGGGCAAACAGATACGCAGTATTTT.